What follows is one T cell receptor (beta chain) and its context. Its antigen is unidentified. Via 5' RACE with UMI labels, TRB cDNA libraries were prepared. For each CDR3 protein, TCRdb gives one entry from its re-call of the 5' RACE reads, without DNA. Here the sample table reports tens of thousands of distinct CDR3 sequences. This entry is derived from a study of CXCR3-negative and CXCR3-positive naive CD8 T cells. Overall study findings and caveats: Diversity was high in both naive subsets and much lower in memory cells. Within a donor, both naive subsets shared TRBV-TRBJ usage, unlike memory cells.

Triplicate sorting captured hundreds of thousands of cells each from every CD8+ T cell subset. The sequence came from a human donor in good health. Some clones in this sample may be carry-over from other donors' samples. Sequencing was done on a sample of memory CD8+ T cells from blood.

The CDR3 protein is CSVEVGASTGELFF. V and J are TRBV29-1 and TRBJ2-2. This CDR3 spans 14 amino acids. Germline V gene sequence: CDR1 SQVTM, CDR2 ANQGSEA.